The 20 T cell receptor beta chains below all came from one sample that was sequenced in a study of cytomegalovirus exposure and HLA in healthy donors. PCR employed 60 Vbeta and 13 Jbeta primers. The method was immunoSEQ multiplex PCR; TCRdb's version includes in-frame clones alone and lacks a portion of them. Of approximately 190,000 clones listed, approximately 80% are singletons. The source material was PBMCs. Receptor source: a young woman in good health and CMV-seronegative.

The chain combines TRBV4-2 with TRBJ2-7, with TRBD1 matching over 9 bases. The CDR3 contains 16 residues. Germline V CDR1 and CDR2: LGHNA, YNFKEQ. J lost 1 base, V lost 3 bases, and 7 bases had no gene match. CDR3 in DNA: TGTGCCAGCAGCCATCTGGCTGGGACAGGGTCCTACGAGCAGTACTTC. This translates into CASSHLAGTGSYEQYF.

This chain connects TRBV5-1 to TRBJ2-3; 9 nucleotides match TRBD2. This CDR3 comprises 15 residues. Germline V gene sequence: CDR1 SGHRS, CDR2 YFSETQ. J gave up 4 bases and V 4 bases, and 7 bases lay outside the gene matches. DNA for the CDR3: TGCGCCAGCAGCCTCACTAGCGGGTGGGCAGATACGCAGTATTTT. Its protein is CASSLTSGWADTQYF.

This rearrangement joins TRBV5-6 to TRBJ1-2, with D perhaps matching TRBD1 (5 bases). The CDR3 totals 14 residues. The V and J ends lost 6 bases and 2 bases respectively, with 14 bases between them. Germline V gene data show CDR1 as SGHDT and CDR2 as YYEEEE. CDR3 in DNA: TGTGCCAGCATCCTAGCGGGGGTAAACTATGGCTACACCTTC. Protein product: CASILAGVNYGYTF.

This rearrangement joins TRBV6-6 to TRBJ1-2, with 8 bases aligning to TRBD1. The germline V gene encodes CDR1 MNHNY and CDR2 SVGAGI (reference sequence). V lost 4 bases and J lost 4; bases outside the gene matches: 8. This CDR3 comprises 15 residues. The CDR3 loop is CASSSGQETLYGYTF. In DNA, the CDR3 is TGTGCCAGCAGTTCGGGACAGGAGACCCTCTATGGCTACACCTTC.

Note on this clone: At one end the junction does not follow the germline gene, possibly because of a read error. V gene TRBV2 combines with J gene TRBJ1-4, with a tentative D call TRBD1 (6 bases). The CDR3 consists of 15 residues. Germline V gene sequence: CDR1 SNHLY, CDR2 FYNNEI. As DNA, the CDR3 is TGTACCAGCAGGGAGCTCGCGACAGGATGGGAAAAACTGTTTTTT. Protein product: CTSRELATGWEKLFF.

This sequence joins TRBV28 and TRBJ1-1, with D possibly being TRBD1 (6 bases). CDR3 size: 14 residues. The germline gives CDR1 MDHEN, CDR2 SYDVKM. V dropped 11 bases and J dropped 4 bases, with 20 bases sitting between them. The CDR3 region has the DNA TGTGCCGCCCGAACAGGGACGAGGCTCACTGAAGCTTTCTTT. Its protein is CAARTGTRLTEAFF.

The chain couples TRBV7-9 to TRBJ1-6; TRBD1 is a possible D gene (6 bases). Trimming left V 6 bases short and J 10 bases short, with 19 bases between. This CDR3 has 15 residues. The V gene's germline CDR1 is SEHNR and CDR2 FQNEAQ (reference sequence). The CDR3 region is CASSRTDLGGSPLHF. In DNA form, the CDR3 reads TGTGCCAGCAGTCGAACCGACCTAGGGGGATCACCCCTCCACTTT.

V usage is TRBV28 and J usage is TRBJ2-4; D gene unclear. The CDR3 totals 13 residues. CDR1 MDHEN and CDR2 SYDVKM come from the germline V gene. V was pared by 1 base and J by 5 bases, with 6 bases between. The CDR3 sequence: CASSLSLENIQYF. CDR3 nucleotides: TGTGCCAGCAGTTTATCGCTAGAAAACATTCAGTACTTC.

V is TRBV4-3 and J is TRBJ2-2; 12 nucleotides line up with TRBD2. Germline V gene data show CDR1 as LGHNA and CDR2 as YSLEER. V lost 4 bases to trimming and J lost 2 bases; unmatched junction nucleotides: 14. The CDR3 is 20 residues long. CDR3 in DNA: TGCGCCAGCAGCCTAGCCTATCCCACTAGCGGGAGGACAAACACCGGGGAGCTGTTTTTT. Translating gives CASSLAYPTSGRTNTGELFF.

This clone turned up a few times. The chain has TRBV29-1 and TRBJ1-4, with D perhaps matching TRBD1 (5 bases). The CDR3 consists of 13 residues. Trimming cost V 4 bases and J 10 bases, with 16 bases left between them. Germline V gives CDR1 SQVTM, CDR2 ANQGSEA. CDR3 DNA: TGCAGCGTTGTGACAGATGTGGATGGAAAACTGTTTTTT. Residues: CSVVTDVDGKLFF. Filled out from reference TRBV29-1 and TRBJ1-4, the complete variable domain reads SAVISQKPSRDICQRGTSLTIQCQVDSQVTMMFWYRQQPGQSLTLIATANQGSEATYESGFVIDKFPISRPNLTFSTLTVSNMSPEDSSIYLCSVVTDVDGKLFFGSGTQLSVL.

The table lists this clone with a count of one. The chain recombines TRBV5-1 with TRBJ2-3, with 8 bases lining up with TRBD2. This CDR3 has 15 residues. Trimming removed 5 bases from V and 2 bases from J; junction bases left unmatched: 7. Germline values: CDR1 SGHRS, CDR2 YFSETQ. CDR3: CASSLAGTTTDTQYF. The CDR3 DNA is TGCGCCAGCAGTCTAGCGGGTACTACCACAGATACGCAGTATTTT.

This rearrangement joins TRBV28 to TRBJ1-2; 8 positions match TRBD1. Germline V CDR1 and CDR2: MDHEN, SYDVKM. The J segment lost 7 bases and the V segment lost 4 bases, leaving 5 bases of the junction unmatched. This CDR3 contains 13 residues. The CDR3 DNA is TGTGCCAGCAGTTATCAGGGGGCGAGTGGCTACACCTTC. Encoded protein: CASSYQGASGYTF.

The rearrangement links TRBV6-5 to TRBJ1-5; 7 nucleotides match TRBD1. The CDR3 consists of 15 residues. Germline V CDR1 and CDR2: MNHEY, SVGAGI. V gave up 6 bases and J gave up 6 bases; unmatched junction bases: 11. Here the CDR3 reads CASSPDRDITQPQHF. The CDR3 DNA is TGTGCCAGCAGCCCCGACAGGGACATTACTCAGCCCCAGCATTTT.

In nucleotides, the CDR3 is TGTGCCAGCAGCTTGATAACTCGAACCCAGTACTTC. Residues: CASSLITRTQYF. J is TRBJ2-5 and V is TRBV5-8; D is undetermined. The CDR3 loop spans 12 amino acids. The V gene's germline CDR1 is SGHTS and CDR2 YDEGEE. Trimming pared 1 base from V and 8 bases from J, leaving 9 bases between.

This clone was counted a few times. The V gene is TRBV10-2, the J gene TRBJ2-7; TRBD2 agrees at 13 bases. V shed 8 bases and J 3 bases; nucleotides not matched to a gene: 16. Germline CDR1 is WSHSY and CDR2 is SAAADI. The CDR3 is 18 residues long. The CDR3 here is CASRHGLAGEWGNYEQYF. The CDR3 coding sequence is TGCGCCAGCCGTCACGGACTAGCGGGAGAGTGGGGTAACTACGAGCAGTACTTC.

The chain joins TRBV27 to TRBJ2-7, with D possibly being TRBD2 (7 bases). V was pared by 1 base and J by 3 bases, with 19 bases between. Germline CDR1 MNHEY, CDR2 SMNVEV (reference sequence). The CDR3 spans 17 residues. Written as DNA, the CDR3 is TGTGCCAGCAGTTTATACGGGGGGCGGGAGAGGTTCTACGAGCAGTACTTC. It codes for CASSLYGGRERFYEQYF.

Here the CDR3 reads CASSFSTSGSQGEQFF. DNA for the CDR3: TGTGCCAGCAGCTTCTCCACTAGCGGGAGTCAGGGTGAGCAGTTCTTC. The chain uses TRBV5-4 and TRBJ2-1; TRBD2 matches at 11 bases. Germline V gene sequence: CDR1 SGHNT, CDR2 YYREEE (reference sequence). The CDR3 has 16 amino acids. V shed 2 bases and J 9 bases; nucleotides not matched to a gene: 10. Combining the CDR3 with reference TRBV5-4 and TRBJ2-1 gives the whole variable domain ETGVTQSPTHLIKTRGQQVTLRCSSQSGHNTVSWYQQALGQGPQFIFQYYREEENGRGNFPPRFSGLQFPNYSSELNVNALELDDSALYLCASSFSTSGSQGEQFFGPGTRLTVL.

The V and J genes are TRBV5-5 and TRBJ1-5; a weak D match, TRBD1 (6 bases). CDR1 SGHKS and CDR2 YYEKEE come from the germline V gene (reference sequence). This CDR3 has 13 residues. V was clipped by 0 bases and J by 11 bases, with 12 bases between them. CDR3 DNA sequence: TGTGCCAGCAGCTTGGGACAGGCCGAGTCCCAGCATTTT. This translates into CASSLGQAESQHF.

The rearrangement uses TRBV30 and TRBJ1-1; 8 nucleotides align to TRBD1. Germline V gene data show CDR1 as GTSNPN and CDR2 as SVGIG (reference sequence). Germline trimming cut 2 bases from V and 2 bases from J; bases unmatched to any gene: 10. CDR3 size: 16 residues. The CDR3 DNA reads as TGTGCCTGGAGTTCAGGGGGCGGATTTAGAAACACTGAAGCTTTCTTT. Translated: CAWSSGGGFRNTEAFF.

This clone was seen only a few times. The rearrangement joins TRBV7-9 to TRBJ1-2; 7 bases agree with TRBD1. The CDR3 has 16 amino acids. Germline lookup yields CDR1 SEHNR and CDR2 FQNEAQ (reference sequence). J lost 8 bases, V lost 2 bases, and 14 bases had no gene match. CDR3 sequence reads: CASSLIPEKTGSGYTF. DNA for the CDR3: TGTGCCAGCAGCTTAATCCCCGAAAAGACAGGGAGCGGCTACACCTTC. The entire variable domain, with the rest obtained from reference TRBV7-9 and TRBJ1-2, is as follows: DTGVSQNPRHKITKRGQNVTFRCDPISEHNRLYWYRQTLGQGPEFLTYFQNEAQLEKSRLLSDRFSAERPKGSFSTLEIQRTEQGDSAMYLCASSLIPEKTGSGYTFGSGTRLTVV.